The sequence of this TCR beta chain was determined in a study of cytomegalovirus exposure and HLA in healthy donors (dated by TCRdb to 2015 to 2018). Study-wide context: According to an earlier analysis of a few hundred of the donors, about 179 million T cells yielded 117 million unique TCR beta sequences and 250 to 350 Gb of sequence data. An early release that covered fewer than 800 HLA-typed donors contained approximately 300 gigabases of sequencing data and tens of millions of unique TCR sequences. Among the roughly 400 genotyped donors, around 79% belonged to the genetic ancestry cluster associated with self-reported Caucasian donors. The study aimed to test whether cataloging public T cell receptors could reveal signatures of past pathogen exposure. Using immunosequencing, the study profiled T cell repertoires from around 680 subjects and related those repertoires to cytomegalovirus serostatus. In addition to the first cohort of several hundred subjects, a separate validation cohort of approximately 110 different subjects was used. The study combined high-throughput TCR immunosequencing, statistical association of individual TCRs with disease status, and machine learning to predict cytomegalovirus infection status. In a later analysis, previously published TCR beta repertoires from 666 donors were re-analyzed and high-resolution HLA genotyping was added so that TCR occurrence patterns could be studied. Rather than drawing on any new phenotypic data, the later analysis identified candidate immune exposures from TCR beta sequences and the way those sequences occurred across donors. To decide whether each TCR beta V gene segment behaved as functional or pseudogenic, an earlier analysis of some 540 of the donors relied on high-throughput TCR beta sequencing. Donor age, sex, ethnicity and CMV serostatus were compiled alongside the repertoire data. A later genetic analysis took genome-wide SNP genotypes for about 55% of the 666 donors and used that subset as a discovery cohort. Every repertoire in the discovery cohort had been generated on one and the same sequencing platform. Both class I and class II loci were covered by HLA typing, at four-digit resolution. Typing coverage varied by locus: 629-630 donors for A, B, C, DRB1 and DQB1; roughly 510 for DQA1; approximately 570 for DPA1; under 490 for DPB1. Because of strong linkage in the cohort, 4 to 6 DR-DQ haplotypes were treated as single units for association and clustering. Across approximately 400 genotyped donors of the cohort, an average of about 250,000 unique TCR beta nucleotide sequences per donor were sequenced, and around 20% of those sequences were non-productive. General study outcomes and caveats: Several of the top co-occurrence clusters appeared to be linked to parvovirus B19, influenza, CMV and Epstein-Barr virus, according to a later analysis. CMV serostatus was the only immune exposure information available for the cohort. A later analysis found that most CMV-associated TCR beta chains appeared HLA-restricted, with HLA associations seemingly driven largely by CMV exposure. A few of the identified cytomegalovirus-associated TCR beta chains were confirmed in vitro to be specific for cytomegalovirus antigens. A later analysis found that HLA-associated TCR beta chains were more clonally expanded and had lower generation probabilities than equally common non-associated chains. A cluster of highly shared sequence variants was judged likely to be a technical artifact of the sequencing pipeline. Because the 87-base-pair reads could not distinguish some IMGT-functional V segments, including TRBV6-2 and TRBV6-3, those segments were excluded. Correlated functional status among segregating V segments might reflect linkage disequilibrium, but an unknown experimental factor could not be ruled out. Roughly uniform sequencing depth across donors was assumed in presence/absence analyses, although this assumption may not hold. In a later genetic analysis, fewer N-insertions in productive TCRs were reported among donors in an Asian-associated ancestry cluster than the roughly 640-donor mean. An association between a missense DCLRE1C variant and V-gene and J-gene trimming of TCR beta chains was found in a later genetic analysis and replicated in an independent cohort. The classifier was reported to diagnose cytomegalovirus status with high specificity and sensitivity in both the original and validation cohorts. The cohort was sequenced for TCR beta chains only, and without alpha or paired-chain data the features that could be detected were limited. Roughly 17 rarely observed V segments, including chromosome 9 orphons, were excluded from the earlier analysis of almost 600 of the donors because counts were too low. In the study, 164 TCR beta chains were listed as associated with cytomegalovirus. According to the authors, the approach could potentially be generalized to other disease states and immunological phenotypes. Across donors, most TCR sequences were observed very rarely, whereas some public TCRs were present in many individuals. At a false discovery rate of 0.05, a later analysis linked 16,000 or so TCR beta sequences to specific HLA alleles. Because HLA typing was unavailable for some donors at each locus, only the typed subset was used in association tests. Strong co-occurrence of HLA alleles, especially DR and DQ, made assigning TCR associations to individual alleles difficult. In a later analysis, TCR association rates were found to vary across HLA loci, with the most associated TCRs seen for DRB1 alleles and the fewest for HLA-C alleles. In an earlier analysis of 450 to 750 of the donors, most TCR beta V segments appeared in productive rearrangements about 87% or about 30% of the time, broadly matching IMGT annotations. A further reported finding was that TCR beta sequences accurately predicted the HLA-A and HLA-B alleles for most subjects in the first cohort.

Details on this clone: The antigen this receptor binds is unknown. No much larger clonotype is one base removed from it; base qualities were not supplied.

The cohort consisted of hundreds of healthy bone marrow donors. At the time of sampling, all cohort members were nominally healthy, though unrecorded immune exposures were likely present. The donor tested CMV seronegative and was one of the 352 seronegative cohort members. Every donor gave a peripheral blood sample, and the peripheral blood mononuclear cells from that sample were used for TCR beta sequencing. Genomic DNA was extracted from the blood cell samples with the Qiagen DNeasy Blood Extraction Kit. The method was the immunoSEQ multiplex PCR assay. For the multiplex PCR, a mixture combining 60 forward primers for TCR Vbeta segments and 13 reverse primers for TCR Jbeta segments was used. Amplification of the CDR3 region of rearranged TCR beta genes was performed with a multiplex PCR assay on genomic DNA. The Illumina HiSeq System was used to sequence the amplified TCR beta libraries as 87-base-pair reads. Per the source publication's procedure: A later analysis counted around 72 million unique TCR beta chains across the 600 to 850 repertoires, and 10 million to 11 million of these chains were shared by at least two donors. A nearest-neighbor algorithm error-corrected the raw reads and collapsed the reads into unique sequences, merging closely related sequences to remove PCR and sequencing errors. CDR3 sequences were aligned to IMGT reference sequences to assign V, D and J gene segments. For a sequence to be retained, a match of at least six nucleotides was required to both a V gene segment and a J gene segment. A rearrangement counted as productive if the CDR3 had no stop codons and remained in frame with V and J, and every other rearrangement counted as non-productive. CDR3 was defined by IMGT convention, running from the second conserved V-encoded cysteine to the conserved J-encoded phenylalanine. Sequences without an unambiguous match to a single V gene segment were excluded from the earlier analysis of about 640 of the donors. In an earlier analysis of 450 to 700 of the donors, V segments were called functional above 56.7% productive rearrangements and were called segregating when the between-donor standard deviation exceeded 5%. A statistical classification framework was built for diagnosing cytomegalovirus status from the catalog of TCR beta chain sequences. In a later analysis, TCR nucleotide sequences were compared against IMGT/GENE-DB human TR gene sequences so that V and J genes could be assigned. Using the TCRdist pipeline, a later analysis assigned CDR3 sequences along with most-parsimonious VDJ recombination scenarios. In a later analysis, every TCR beta chain was defined by the combination of its CDR3 amino acid sequence and its V-gene family, and reads without a unique V-gene family were dropped. In a later analysis, nearly 600 highly shared, low-generation-probability nucleotide sequences were removed to address suspected cross-contamination and a sequencing artifact. A later analysis calculated a clonal expansion index for each public chain from normalized within-repertoire ranks of inferred template counts. In a later analysis, generation probabilities were computed with a VDJ recombination model fitted to out-of-frame rearrangements, and the resulting probabilities were checked against IGoR. In a later analysis, hypergeometric tests were used to score TCR-TCR, TCR-HLA and TCR-CMV co-occurrence, with a repertoire-size bias correction applied to TCR pairs. In a later analysis, false discovery rates were estimated by permuting HLA or CMV assignments 20 times. A later analysis grouped co-occurring TCRs with DBSCAN, adding TCRdist sequence similarity when clustering within HLA-allele-positive subsets. Co-occurrence clustering excluded repertoires with fewer than 30,000 or more than 120,000 public chains, plus five with anomalous nucleotide sharing. TCRdb obtained this table from immuneACCESS and retained in-frame rearrangements with V and J assigned. These tables miss some clones; where compared with another copy, unresolved V genes account for less than half of the shortfall, and the remainder is unexplained. V, J and clone size were drawn from that table, and D and trimming were deduced from the DNA. The sample data list 160,000 or so clones, and approximately 80% of these were observed just once. The ten largest clones take up approximately 1.4% of the sample.

CDR1 and CDR2 were assigned from the germline V gene as SNHLY and FYNNEI. From V the trimming removes 6 bases and from J it removes 4 bases, while the gene matches leave 7 bases of the junction unaccounted for. From its cysteine to its phenylalanine, the CDR3 spans 15 amino acids. The kept DNA is CDR3 alone, 45 bases in frame from the first base. Source material: PBMCs. This receptor chain uses TRBV2 and TRBJ1-2; the central 11 bases match TRBD1. This receptor was identified in a woman in her late teens or twenties in good health and CMV-seronegative. The CDR3 protein is CASRGTGGLSYGYTF. The nucleotides are TGTGCCAGCAGAGGGACAGGGGGGCTGAGCTATGGCTACACCTTC.